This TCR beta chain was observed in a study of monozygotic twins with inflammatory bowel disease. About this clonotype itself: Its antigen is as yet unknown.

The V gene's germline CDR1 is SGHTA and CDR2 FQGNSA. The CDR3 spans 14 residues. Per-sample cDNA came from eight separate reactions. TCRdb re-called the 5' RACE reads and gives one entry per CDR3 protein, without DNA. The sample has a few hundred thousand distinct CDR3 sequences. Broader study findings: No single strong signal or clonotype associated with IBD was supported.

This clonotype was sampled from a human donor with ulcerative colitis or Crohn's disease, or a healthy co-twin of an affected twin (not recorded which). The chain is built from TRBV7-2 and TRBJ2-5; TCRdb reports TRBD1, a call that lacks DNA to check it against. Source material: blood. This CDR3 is CASSLRGPQETQYF.